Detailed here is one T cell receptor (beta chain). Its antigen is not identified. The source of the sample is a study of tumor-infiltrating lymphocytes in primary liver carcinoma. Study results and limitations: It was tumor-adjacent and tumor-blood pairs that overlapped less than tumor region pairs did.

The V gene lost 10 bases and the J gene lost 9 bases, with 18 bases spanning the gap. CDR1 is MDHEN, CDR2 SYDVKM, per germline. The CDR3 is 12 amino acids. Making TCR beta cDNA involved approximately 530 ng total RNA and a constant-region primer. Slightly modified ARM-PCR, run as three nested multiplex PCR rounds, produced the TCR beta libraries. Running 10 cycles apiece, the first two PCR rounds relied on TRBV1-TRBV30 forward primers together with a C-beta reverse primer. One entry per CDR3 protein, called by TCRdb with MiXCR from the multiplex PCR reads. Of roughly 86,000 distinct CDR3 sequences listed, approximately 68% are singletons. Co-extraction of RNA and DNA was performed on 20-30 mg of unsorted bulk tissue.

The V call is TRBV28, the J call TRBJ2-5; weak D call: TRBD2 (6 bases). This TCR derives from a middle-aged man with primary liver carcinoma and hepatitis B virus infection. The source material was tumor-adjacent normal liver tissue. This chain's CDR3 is CATARQGEAQYF. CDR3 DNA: TGTGCCACCGCACGGCAAGGGGAGGCCCAGTACTTC.